The 30 T cell receptor beta chains below all came from one sample that was sequenced in a study of cytotoxic CD8 clonotypes in ibrutinib-treated CLL. Measured with immunoSEQ multiplex PCR; TCRdb has only the in-frame clones, and not every one. The sample holds fewer than 90,000 clones, about 86% seen once. The sample consisted of PBMCs, taken before ibrutinib treatment. The receptors were sampled from a human donor with chronic lymphocytic leukemia.

The gene calls are TRBV2 and TRBJ1-5; D unclear. Per the germline V gene, CDR1 is SNHLY and CDR2 is FYNNEI. This CDR3 comprises 15 residues. Trimming cost V 4 bases and J 0 bases, with 10 bases left between them. In nucleotides, the CDR3 is TGTGCCAGCAGTGGTGAGGGTCGTAGCAATCAGCCCCAGCATTTT. Amino acids: CASSGEGRSNQPQHF. The full variable domain, completed using reference TRBV2 and TRBJ1-5, is EPEVTQTPSHQVTQMGQEVILRCVPISNHLYFYWYRQILGQKVEFLVSFYNNEISEKSEIFDDQFSVERPDGSNFTLKIRSTKLEDSAMYFCASSGEGRSNQPQHFGDGTRLSIL.

The genes are TRBV5-6 and TRBJ2-1; 8 nucleotides align to TRBD1. V lost 3 bases and J lost 7; bases outside the gene matches: 12. The germline V gene has CDR1 SGHDT and CDR2 YYEEEE. The CDR3 covers 16 residues. CDR3 coding DNA: TGTGCCAGCAGCTCCCTCGGACAGGGAGATTTTAATGAGCAGTTCTTC. It codes for CASSSLGQGDFNEQFF.

The rearrangement links TRBV28 to TRBJ1-1; D not resolved. CDR3 size: 15 residues. The ends were cut back, 6 bases at V and 2 bases at J, with 16 bases in the middle. The germline V gene has CDR1 MDHEN and CDR2 SYDVKM. The CDR3 protein is CASSSDPYLNTEAFF. The CDR3 DNA sequence: TGTGCCAGCAGCTCAGACCCTTACCTCAACACTGAAGCTTTCTTT.

V gene TRBV6-6 combines with J gene TRBJ2-1, with 13 bases that match TRBD2. This CDR3 has 16 amino acids. The ends lost 5 bases at V and 4 bases at J; junction bases unmatched: 5. CDR1 MNHNY and CDR2 SVGAGI come from the germline V gene (reference sequence). The DNA for the CDR3 is TGTGCCAGCAGTCCCGGGACTAGCGGGACGTACAATGAGCAGTTCTTC. Its translation: CASSPGTSGTYNEQFF.

The chain employs TRBV6-1 and TRBJ2-7; no reliable D call. CDR3 size: 16 residues. V shed 2 bases and J shed 6 bases, with 20 bases lying between them. Germline V CDR1 and CDR2: MNHNS, SASEGT. The CDR3 spells CASSEKYGNPFAEQYF. The CDR3 bases are TGTGCCAGCAGTGAAAAATATGGCAATCCCTTCGCCGAGCAGTACTTC.

The chain recombines TRBV30 with TRBJ2-1, with 7 bases identical to TRBD2. V shed 4 bases, J shed 3 bases, and the junction held 9 bases outside the gene matches. This CDR3 is 15 amino acids long. The germline V gene encodes CDR1 GTSNPN and CDR2 SVGIG (reference sequence). The CDR3 DNA follows: TGTGCCTGGACTCGTCTAAGCGGGAACTACAATGAGCAGTTCTTC. Protein: CAWTRLSGNYNEQFF.

The chain employs TRBV15 and TRBJ2-2; TRBD2 matches 7 bases. Trimming removed 6 bases from V and 5 bases from J; junction bases left unmatched: 9. The CDR3 is 15 amino acids. CDR1 LNHNV and CDR2 YYDKDF come from the germline V gene (reference sequence). The CDR3 protein is CATRLAYVRTGELFF. CDR3 in DNA: TGTGCCACCAGACTAGCGTACGTAAGGACCGGGGAGCTGTTTTTT.

J is TRBJ1-3 and V is TRBV19, with D uncertain. V lost 3 bases and J lost 1, with 10 bases in between. CDR3 size: 15 residues. From germline, CDR1 is LNHDA and CDR2 SQIVND (reference sequence). The DNA for the CDR3 is TGTGCCAGTAGTATTATGGGGTCATCTGGAAACACCATATATTTT. Protein sequence: CASSIMGSSGNTIYF.

The genes are TRBV5-1 and TRBJ2-7, with D tentatively TRBD1 or TRBD2 (5 bases each). V lost 0 bases to trimming and J lost 0 bases, with 10 bases between them. This CDR3 has 15 amino acids. CDR1 and CDR2 (germline): SGHRS, YFSETQ. In DNA form, the CDR3 reads TGCGCCAGCAGCTTGGGGGACGTAGCCTCCTACGAGCAGTACTTC. Its protein product is CASSLGDVASYEQYF.

The gene calls are TRBV6-6 and TRBJ1-2, with D maybe TRBD1 (5 bases). Germline V gene sequence: CDR1 MNHNY, CDR2 SVGAGI (reference sequence). The CDR3 is 12 amino acids. The V gene lost 6 bases and the J gene lost 4 bases, with 9 bases spanning the gap. CDR3 DNA sequence: TGTGCCAGCAGCCCCAGGGCCTATGGCTACACCTTC. This gives the protein CASSPRAYGYTF.

J is TRBJ1-2 and V is TRBV9, with TRBD1 identical over 7 bases. Looked up from germline, CDR1 is SGDLS and CDR2 is YYNGEE. The CDR3 is 14 residues long. V shed 0 bases, J shed 2 bases, and the junction held 1 base outside the gene matches. The CDR3 sequence is CASSVGGQNYGYTF. The CDR3 DNA reads TGTGCCAGCAGCGTAGGGGGACAGAACTATGGCTACACCTTC.

V is TRBV19 and J is TRBJ1-1; D possibly corresponds to TRBD1 (5 bases). Germline CDR1 LNHDA, CDR2 SQIVND (reference sequence). Trimming shortened V by 5 bases and J by 6 bases, and 25 bases separated the two germline ends. The CDR3 consists of 17 residues. The CDR3 coding sequence is TGTGCCAGTAGTTTTACCCGGGGCGCCAACCTAGAGGCTGAAGCTTTCTTT. It codes for CASSFTRGANLEAEAFF.

The chain has TRBV9 and TRBJ1-1, with 7 bases identical to TRBD1. Germline-derived CDR1 and CDR2 are SGDLS and YYNGEE. Trimming at V came to 3 bases and at J to 6 bases, leaving 14 bases not matched to a gene. CDR3 size: 16 residues. The CDR3 sequence is CASSGRETGPGAEAFF. CDR3 coding DNA: TGTGCCAGCAGCGGCCGAGAGACAGGGCCGGGCGCTGAAGCTTTCTTT.

The chain has TRBV5-6 and TRBJ1-1, with a tentative D call TRBD1 (5 bases). V was shortened by 0 bases and J by 1 base, with 16 bases between the two germline ends. CDR3 length equals 17 residues. In germline, CDR1 is SGHDT, CDR2 YYEEEE. The CDR3 bases are TGTGCCAGCAGCTTGGTTCGTAGTGGGAGGGGGAACACTGAAGCTTTCTTT. As protein: CASSLVRSGRGNTEAFF.

This clone has a count of ten or more. The chain uses TRBV6-1 and TRBJ1-2; possibly TRBD1 for D (6 bases). Germline lookup yields CDR1 MNHNS and CDR2 SASEGT. V was trimmed by 10 bases and J by 2 bases, leaving 17 bases between them. The length of the CDR3 is 14 residues. CDR3 protein: CAIDRSQGNYGYTF. The CDR3 DNA reads TGTGCCATAGACAGGTCCCAGGGGAACTATGGCTACACCTTC.

The rearrangement links TRBV7-9 to TRBJ2-5; D possibly uses TRBD1 or TRBD2 (6 bases each). Germline V CDR1 and CDR2: SEHNR, FQNEAQ (reference sequence). The CDR3 extends over 15 amino acids. The V and J ends lost 1 base and 2 bases respectively, with 11 bases between them. The CDR3 nucleotides are TGTGCCAGCAGCTTAGGCGGGACAACGCAAGAGACCCAGTACTTC. It encodes CASSLGGTTQETQYF. The complete variable domain, with remaining parts taken from reference TRBV7-9 and TRBJ2-5, reads DTGVSQNPRHKITKRGQNVTFRCDPISEHNRLYWYRQTLGQGPEFLTYFQNEAQLEKSRLLSDRFSAERPKGSFSTLEIQRTEQGDSAMYLCASSLGGTTQETQYFGPGTRLLVL.

The V call is TRBV6-5, the J call TRBJ1-1; D call uncertain. Germline CDR1 reads MNHEY; CDR2 reads SVGAGI. Trimming left V 2 bases short and J 5 bases short, with 12 bases between. This CDR3 contains 14 residues. In nucleotides, the CDR3 is TGTGCCAGCAGTTACGGAGGGAGGCGAACTGAAGCTTTCTTT. As protein: CASSYGGRRTEAFF.

The rearrangement joins TRBV5-6 to TRBJ2-7, with D tentatively TRBD1 (5 bases). Germline V CDR1 and CDR2: SGHDT, YYEEEE. V gave up 1 base and J gave up 3 bases, with 8 bases separating them. The length of the CDR3 is 13 residues. CDR3 sequence reads: CASSLIQVYEQYF. The CDR3 DNA follows: TGTGCCAGCAGCTTGATACAGGTCTACGAGCAGTACTTC.

The chain recombines TRBV29-1 with TRBJ1-5, with D maybe TRBD1 (5 bases). CDR3 length equals 12 residues. The germline V and J ends were trimmed by 4 bases and 1 base, with 5 bases remaining between them. Per the germline V gene, CDR1 is SQVTM and CDR2 is ANQGSEA. The CDR3 region is CSVGGSNQPQHF. The CDR3 nucleotides are TGCAGCGTTGGGGGGAGCAATCAGCCCCAGCATTTT. Full variable domain (missing parts from reference TRBV29-1 and TRBJ1-5): SAVISQKPSRDICQRGTSLTIQCQVDSQVTMMFWYRQQPGQSLTLIATANQGSEATYESGFVIDKFPISRPNLTFSTLTVSNMSPEDSSIYLCSVGGSNQPQHFGDGTRLSIL.

The chain has TRBV4-1 and TRBJ2-3; tentative D call: TRBD1 (5 bases). V shed 0 bases and J shed 4 bases, with 5 bases lying between them. The length of the CDR3 is 13 residues. CDR1 and CDR2 (germline): MGHRA, YSYEKL. CDR3 in DNA: TGCGCCAGCAGCCAAGAGGGGCCAGATACGCAGTATTTT. It codes for CASSQEGPDTQYF.

The J gene is TRBJ1-2, the V gene TRBV20-1, with TRBD1 matching 8 bases. V lost 4 bases and J lost 8; bases outside the gene matches: 3. Germline CDR1 and CDR2: DFQATT and SNEGSKA (reference sequence). The CDR3 spans 11 residues. CDR3 protein: CSATTGGGYTF. The CDR3 DNA sequence: TGCAGTGCTACCACAGGGGGAGGCTACACCTTC.

The chain links TRBV5-1 to TRBJ2-1; D remains ambiguous. The CDR3 has 16 amino acids. Looked up from germline, CDR1 is SGHRS and CDR2 is YFSETQ. Trimming pared 0 bases from V and 0 bases from J, leaving 10 bases between. The DNA of the CDR3 is TGCGCCAGCAGCTTGGTAGTAGCAGCCTCCTACAATGAGCAGTTCTTC. Its translation is CASSLVVAASYNEQFF.

This chain uses TRBV27 with TRBJ2-7, with TRBD2 matching 12 bases. V lost 4 bases and J lost 4; bases outside the gene matches: 8. The CDR3 covers 16 residues. Germline CDR1 MNHEY, CDR2 SMNVEV (reference sequence). In DNA form, the CDR3 reads TGTGCCAGCAGTTCTCCTAGGACTAGCGGGATGTACGAGCAGTACTTC. Translated: CASSSPRTSGMYEQYF.

This clone was counted a few times. The V call is TRBV7-9, the J call TRBJ1-3; no clear D. CDR1 is SEHNR, CDR2 FQNEAQ, per germline (reference sequence). Trimming cost V 4 bases and J 7 bases, with 11 bases left between them. This CDR3 contains 13 residues. CDR3 residues: CASSSQLGNTIYF. The CDR3 nucleotides are TGTGCCAGCAGCTCTCAGTTAGGGAACACCATATATTTT.

The chain combines TRBV28 with TRBJ2-7; TRBD2 aligns across 13 bases. V lost 4 bases to trimming and J lost 0 bases; unmatched junction nucleotides: 15. This CDR3 comprises 20 residues. Germline CDR1 is MDHEN and CDR2 is SYDVKM. The CDR3 sequence is CASSSTGGTSGIYISYEQYF. CDR3 in DNA: TGTGCCAGCAGTTCGACGGGGGGGACTAGCGGGATTTACATCTCCTACGAGCAGTACTTC.

A note on this clone: Other DNA sequences from this sample encode an identical CDR3 as well. The CDR3 reads CASSFGTGNHNEQFF. The CDR3 DNA reads TGTGCCAGCAGCTTTGGGACAGGGAATCACAATGAGCAGTTCTTC. V gene TRBV7-6 combines with J gene TRBJ2-1; TRBD1 matches at 9 bases. This CDR3 has 15 amino acids. Germline V gives CDR1 SGHVS, CDR2 FNYEAQ. The J segment lost 5 bases and the V segment lost 3 bases, leaving 5 bases of the junction unmatched.

This clone was seen only a few times. CDR3 in DNA: TGTGCCAGCTCAGACAGGATCTCTGGGGCCAACGTCCTGACTTTC. It translates to CASSDRISGANVLTF. V is TRBV18 and J is TRBJ2-6, with D possibly being TRBD1 (6 bases). V shed 5 bases and J shed 0 bases, with 8 bases lying between them. Germline assignment: CDR1 KGHSH and CDR2 LQKENI. The CDR3 length is 15 residues.

In this sample, this clone turned up once. This chain uses TRBV7-9 with TRBJ2-1; D might be TRBD1 (6 bases). The CDR3 is 15 residues long. Germline values: CDR1 SEHNR, CDR2 FQNEAQ (reference sequence). V was clipped by 1 base and J by 1 base, with 8 bases between them. The DNA for the CDR3 is TGTGCCAGCAGCTTAGGCAGGGGTTCCTACAATGAGCAGTTCTTC. Encoded protein: CASSLGRGSYNEQFF.

Concerning this clone itself: The same CDR3 is also encoded by other DNA sequences in this sample. The V call is TRBV19, the J call TRBJ1-5; 10 bases line up with TRBD1. Trimming removed 5 bases from V and 2 bases from J; junction bases left unmatched: 3. The CDR3 has 15 residues. In germline, CDR1 is LNHDA, CDR2 SQIVND (reference sequence). CDR3 DNA: TGTGCCAGTAGTCCGGACAGGGGGGGCAATCAGCCCCAGCATTTT. Translation gives CASSPDRGGNQPQHF. Based on the CDR3 plus reference TRBV19 and TRBJ1-5, the full variable domain is DGGITQSPKYLFRKEGQNVTLSCEQNLNHDAMYWYRQDPGQGLRLIYYSQIVNDFQKGDIAEGYSVSREKKESFPLTVTSAQKNPTAFYLCASSPDRGGNQPQHFGDGTRLSIL.

The chain combines TRBV7-3 with TRBJ2-6, with 7 positions matching TRBD2. J was trimmed by 1 base and V by 5 bases; bases with no gene match: 2. From germline, CDR1 is SGHTA and CDR2 FQGTGA. CDR3 length equals 15 residues. CDR3 nucleotides: TGTGCCAGCAGCCGCGGGGGTTCTGGGGCCAACGTCCTGACTTTC. Translating gives CASSRGGSGANVLTF.